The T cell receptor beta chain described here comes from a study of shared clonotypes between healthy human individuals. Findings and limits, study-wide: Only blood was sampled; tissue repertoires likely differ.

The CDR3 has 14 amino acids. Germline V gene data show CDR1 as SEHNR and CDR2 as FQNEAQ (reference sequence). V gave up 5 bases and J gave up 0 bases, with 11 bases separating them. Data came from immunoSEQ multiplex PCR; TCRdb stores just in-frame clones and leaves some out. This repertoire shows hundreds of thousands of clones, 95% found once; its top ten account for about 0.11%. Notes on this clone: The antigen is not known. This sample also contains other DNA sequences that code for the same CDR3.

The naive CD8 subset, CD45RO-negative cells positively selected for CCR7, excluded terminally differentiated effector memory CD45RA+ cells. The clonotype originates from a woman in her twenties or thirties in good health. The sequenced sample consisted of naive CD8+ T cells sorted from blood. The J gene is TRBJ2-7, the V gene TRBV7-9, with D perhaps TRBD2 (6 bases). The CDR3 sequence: CASSPEGSSYEQYF. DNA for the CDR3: TGTGCCAGCAGCCCGGAGGGGAGCTCCTACGAGCAGTACTTC.